The 22 T cell receptor beta chains listed next were all sequenced from one sample in a study of CD8+CD57+ T cells in acquired aplastic anemia. Patients sequenced had flow cytometry evidence of CD8+CD57+ cell expansion. Genomic DNA constituted the template upon which TCR beta VDJ and CDR3 profiling was performed. A single record per CDR3 protein comes from TCRdb applying MiXCR to the reads. Among about 290,000 distinct CDR3 sequences listed, 56% were seen once. Sequencing was performed on sorted CD4+, CD8+, or CD8+CD57+ T cells (not recorded which) from PBMCs. Source of these receptors: a human donor with aplastic anemia.

This clonotype was seen a handful of times. This chain links TRBV7-9 with TRBJ1-6; D remains ambiguous. This CDR3 comprises 13 residues. The V and J ends lost 1 base and 10 bases respectively, with 8 bases between them. CDR1 is SEHNR, CDR2 FQNEAQ, per germline (reference sequence). The CDR3 spells CASSLGNTSPLHF. The CDR3 nucleotides read TGTGCCAGCAGCTTAGGCAATACCTCACCCCTCCACTTT.

The chain uses TRBV19 and TRBJ2-3, with D uncertain. This CDR3 has 12 residues. V lost 10 bases to trimming and J lost 6 bases, with 14 bases between them. Germline CDR1 reads LNHDA; CDR2 reads SQIVND (reference sequence). The CDR3 reads CATRLVGDTQYF. In DNA form, the CDR3 reads TGTGCCACCAGATTAGTAGGGGATACGCAGTATTTT.

This clonotype has ten or more counts. The chain links TRBV7-3 to TRBJ2-2; TRBD2 matches 14 bases. The J segment lost 12 bases and the V segment lost 5 bases, leaving 8 bases of the junction unmatched. The CDR3 is made up of 15 amino acids. CDR1 is SGHTA, CDR2 FQGTGA, per germline. CDR3 bases: TGTGCCAGCAGCCCTTCGACTAGCGGGGGGGTTAAGCTGTTTTTT. Its translation: CASSPSTSGGVKLFF.

The chain couples TRBV7-2 to TRBJ2-7; no clear D gene. The CDR3 consists of 13 residues. Germline V gives CDR1 SGHTA, CDR2 FQGNSA. Deletions cut 5 bases from V and 3 bases from J, with 11 bases between. CDR3 sequence reads: CASSKGPIYEQYF. CDR3 sequence (DNA): TGTGCCAGCAGCAAAGGACCAATCTACGAGCAGTACTTC.

This clonotype was seen only a few times. The V call is TRBV10-2, the J call TRBJ2-1; TRBD2 matches at 7 bases. Trimming took 6 bases from V and 5 from J; bases not matched to a gene: 10. Germline V gene lookup returns CDR1 WSHSY and CDR2 SAAADI. The CDR3 spans 15 residues. The CDR3 bases are TGCGCCAGCAGAAAAGGAGCTAGCGGCAACAATGAGCAGTTCTTC. Residues: CASRKGASGNNEQFF.

This clonotype showed up just a few times. The gene calls are TRBV15 and TRBJ1-4; maybe TRBD1 (6 bases). Germline assignment: CDR1 LNHNV and CDR2 YYDKDF (reference sequence). The V end lost 3 bases, the J end lost 10 bases, and 9 bases lay between the germline ends. The CDR3 contains 12 residues. The DNA of the CDR3 is TGTGCCACCAGCAGGGGAGGGGGAAAACTGTTTTTT. Its protein is CATSRGGGKLFF.

This clonotype was observed a few times. Mismatch with germline at one junction end may stem from a read error. The chain joins TRBV7-9 to TRBJ2-3; D tentatively fits TRBD1 or TRBD2 (5 bases each). Germline V CDR1 and CDR2: SEHNR, FQNEAQ (reference sequence). CDR3 length: 15 residues. The CDR3: CASSLGVGPYNEQYF. CDR3 DNA sequence: TGCGCCAGCAGCTTGGGGGTAGGCCCCTACAATGAGCAGTATTTT.

This clonotype was seen more than once but under ten times. The V and J genes are TRBV24-1 and TRBJ1-1, with D perhaps matching TRBD1 (5 bases). Germline CDR1 reads KGHDR; CDR2 reads SFDVKD. This CDR3 is built from 12 residues. Trimming stripped 5 bases from V and 4 bases from J, with 7 bases between. The CDR3 bases are TGTGCCACCAGTGTTGGGGCCACTGAAGCTTTCTTT. It codes for CATSVGATEAFF.

CDR3 in DNA: TGTGCCAGCAGCTTGGGGCTAGGGGAAAACATTCAGTACTTC. As protein: CASSLGLGENIQYF. This sequence joins TRBV5-8 and TRBJ2-4, with D tentatively TRBD1 (5 bases). Germline V lookup: CDR1 SGHTS, CDR2 YDEGEE. CDR3 size: 14 residues. Trimming removed 0 bases from V and 5 bases from J, with 9 bases in between.

This clonotype was recorded many times. The V gene is TRBV7-2, the J gene TRBJ2-2; D possibly uses TRBD1 or TRBD2 (5 bases each). V lost 1 base and J lost 2, with 11 bases in between. This CDR3 spans 16 amino acids. Germline lookup yields CDR1 SGHTA and CDR2 FQGNSA. The CDR3 loop reads CASSLVAGTNTGELFF. The CDR3, as DNA: TGTGCCAGCAGCTTAGTCGCAGGGACCAACACCGGGGAGCTGTTTTTT.

This clonotype was detected a few times. The CDR3 loop is CAISEGRRDEKLFF. The CDR3, as DNA: TGTGCCATCAGTGAGGGGCGCCGGGATGAAAAACTGTTTTTT. V and J are TRBV10-3 and TRBJ1-4; no definite D call. This CDR3 is built from 14 residues. Trimming removed 2 bases from V and 6 bases from J, with 10 bases in between. CDR1 is ENHRY and CDR2 is SYGVKD in the germline V gene.

CDR3 sequence reads: CSASLTSGNTGELFF. The CDR3 DNA follows: TGCAGTGCTAGCCTGACTAGCGGGAACACCGGGGAGCTGTTTTTT. The rearrangement uses TRBV20-1 and TRBJ2-2, with TRBD2 matching over 9 bases. This CDR3 region has 15 residues. Germline lookup yields CDR1 DFQATT and CDR2 SNEGSKA (reference sequence). V was pared by 3 bases and J by 1 base, with 3 bases of the junction left unmatched.

The rearrangement joins TRBV4-1 to TRBJ2-7; D unclear. Trimming removed 1 base at V and 1 base at J, with 11 bases between. The CDR3 spans 15 residues. Germline V gene sequence: CDR1 MGHRA, CDR2 YSYEKL. The CDR3 loop reads CASSQAHDISYEQYF. DNA of the CDR3: TGCGCCAGCAGCCAAGCTCACGACATATCCTACGAGCAGTACTTC.

This clonotype was detected many times. This sequence joins TRBV7-9 and TRBJ2-4; D perhaps matches TRBD2 (6 bases). The ends were cut back, 5 bases at V and 0 bases at J, with 14 bases in the middle. The CDR3 runs to 16 residues. Per germline, CDR1 SEHNR and CDR2 FQNEAQ (reference sequence). The CDR3 DNA reads as TGTGCCAGCAGCGGATATAGCGGACTAGCCAAAAACATTCAGTACTTC. Amino acid sequence: CASSGYSGLAKNIQYF.

A few counts support this clonotype. The chain joins TRBV15 to TRBJ2-5, with D possibly TRBD1 on 5 matching bases. The CDR3 loop spans 13 amino acids. Germline V gives CDR1 LNHNV, CDR2 YYDKDF (reference sequence). Trimming cost V 5 bases and J 2 bases, with 9 bases left between them. The CDR3 here is CATSRREQETQYF. In nucleotides, the CDR3 is TGTGCCACCAGCCGCAGGGAACAAGAGACCCAGTACTTC.

This clonotype has only one observation. This sequence joins TRBV29-1 and TRBJ1-6; D call uncertain. There are 12 residues in the CDR3. V was clipped by 6 bases and J by 5 bases, with 8 bases between them. Germline lookup yields CDR1 SQVTM and CDR2 ANQGSEA. CDR3 in amino acids: CSVTRNNSPLHF. In DNA form, the CDR3 reads TGCAGCGTCACGAGAAATAATTCACCCCTCCACTTT.

This clonotype was recorded at least ten times. The chain is built from TRBV7-8 and TRBJ1-5, with D possibly matching TRBD1 (6 bases). V shed 5 bases and J shed 5 bases, with 16 bases lying between them. Germline V gene sequence: CDR1 SGHVS, CDR2 FQNEAQ. This CDR3 region has 15 residues. In DNA form, the CDR3 reads TGTGCCAGCAGCCCGTCACAGGGCGTCGATCAGCCCCAGCATTTT. Residues: CASSPSQGVDQPQHF.

A remark on this clonotype: Since the CDR3 does not end with the conserved phenylalanine or tryptophan, this likely comes from a read error. It is unclear where the CDR3 begins or ends on the DNA, so no DNA is shown, and the CDR3 is as TCRdb lists it. This chain uses TRBV6-1 with TRBJ1-3. Germline V gene lookup returns CDR1 MNHNS and CDR2 SASEGT. The CDR3 length equals 10 residues, ends included. Here the CDR3 reads CASSYSSGGR.

The J gene is TRBJ1-5, the V gene TRBV19; 8 positions match TRBD1. The CDR3 has 14 residues. Germline V gives CDR1 LNHDA, CDR2 SQIVND (reference sequence). Trimming took 3 bases from V and 7 from J; bases not matched to a gene: 5. The CDR3 is CASSMDRVPQPQHF. The CDR3, as DNA: TGTGCCAGTAGTATGGACAGGGTTCCCCAGCCCCAGCATTTT.

The chain carries TRBV19 and TRBJ1-6; D gene uncertain. Germline V gene lookup returns CDR1 LNHDA and CDR2 SQIVND (reference sequence). V lost 3 bases and J 9 bases, leaving 12 bases between the germline ends. The CDR3 consists of 14 residues. The CDR3 nucleotides are TGTGCCAGTAGTATGGCGTCAGGCGGTTCACCCCTCCACTTT. It translates to CASSMASGGSPLHF.

This clonotype was detected only a few times. Being one base from a much bigger clone, this may be a read error. The CDR3 is CAGSLKGGGHTF. CDR3 DNA sequence: TGTGCCGGCAGCTTGAAAGGAGGGGGACACACCTTC. The V call is TRBV5-6, the J call TRBJ1-2; D is perhaps TRBD1 (6 bases). The CDR3 covers 12 residues. Looked up from germline, CDR1 is SGHDT and CDR2 is YYEEEE.

This chain joins TRBV4-1 and TRBJ2-3; possibly TRBD2 for D (6 bases). Germline lookup yields CDR1 MGHRA and CDR2 YSYEKL. V dropped 4 bases and J dropped 2 bases, with 16 bases sitting between them. This CDR3 has 16 amino acids. The CDR3 is CASSPSEFSYTDTQYF. Here the CDR3 DNA reads TGCGCCAGCAGCCCTAGCGAATTTTCCTACACAGATACGCAGTATTTT.